The sequence of this T cell receptor (beta chain) was determined in a study of blood T cell repertoires in COVID-19. The overall study: In each case, the material was cDNA or gDNA derived from T cells, B-cell-depleted T cells, or PBMCs.

Germline-derived CDR1 and CDR2 are LGHNA and YSLEER. V was clipped by 0 bases and J by 2 bases, with 15 bases between them. This CDR3 has 17 residues. Repertoires were generated with immunoSEQ multiplex PCR, while TCRdb's copy carries only in-frame clones and drops some. The repertoire holds about 210,000 clones, roughly 88% seen once, with more than 1.4% in the top ten. This TCR derives from a young man with active or convalescent COVID-19. The sample taken for sequencing was peripheral blood. This chain connects TRBV4-3 to TRBJ2-3; unclear D gene. In DNA, the CDR3 is TGCGCCAGCAGCCAAGATCGGCCTCGCGGCAACACAGATACGCAGTATTTT. Amino acid sequence: CASSQDRPRGNTDTQYF.